The rows below give T cell receptor beta chains drawn from one sample of a study of shared clonotypes between healthy human individuals. TCRdb's copy holds only in-frame clones and misses some; the assay was immunoSEQ multiplex PCR. The sample consists of some 2.1 million clones, 90% to 95% of them appearing once. The source material was naive CD4+ T cells sorted from blood. These receptors came from a man younger than 35 in good health. Each CDR3 is given with its conserved first and last residue. D genes are given only for firm matches. Only part of the rows carry a size: once, few, many, or a class if the clone is expanded.

d_call j_call v_call clone_size cdr3_length cdr3_nt cdr3_aa
TRBD1 TRBJ2-1 TRBV5-1 . 17 TGCGCCAGCAGCTTGGAGCCGACAGGGAGCTCCTACAATGAGCAGTTCTTC CASSLEPTGSSYNEQFF
. TRBJ2-3 TRBV30 . 11 TGTGCCTGGACCGGCGCGGATACGCAGTATTTT CAWTGADTQYF
. TRBJ2-3 TRBV5-1 . 13 TGCGCCAGCAGCTTGCAGGGAGCAGATACGCAGTATTTT CASSLQGADTQYF
. TRBJ2-3 TRBV5-4 once 13 TGTGCCAGCAGCCTCACTAGCACAGATACGCAGTATTTT CASSLTSTDTQYF
TRBD1 TRBJ1-2 TRBV7-2 . 14 TGTGCCAGCAGTAAGACAGGGTTAAACGGCGGCTACACCTTC CASSKTGLNGGYTF
. TRBJ2-7 TRBV7-2 . 15 TGTGCCAGCAGCCTGGACAGACATCCTTCCTACGAGCAGTACTTC CASSLDRHPSYEQYF
. TRBJ2-5 TRBV5-1 . 15 TGCGCCAGCAGCTCGACAGCCCAAGTTCAGGAGACCCAGTACTTC CASSSTAQVQETQYF
. TRBJ2-7 TRBV6-1 . 12 TGTGCCAGCGGGGGACCTCCCTACGAGCAGTACTTC CASGGPPYEQYF
. TRBJ2-5 TRBV20-1 . 10 TGCAGTGCGATCAGGGAGACCCAGTACTTC CSAIRETQYF
. TRBJ2-1 TRBV4-1 . 11 TGCGCCAGCAGCTCTAGACATGAGCAGTTCTTC CASSSRHEQFF
. TRBJ2-7 TRBV6-6 . 15 TGTGCCAGCAGTTACGGCGGGGCGGATCCCTACGAGCAGTACTTC CASSYGGADPYEQYF
TRBD1 TRBJ2-2 TRBV25-1 few 16 TGTGCCAGCAGTTCCCCCGGGACAGGGGTGGACGGGGAGCTGTTTTTT CASSSPGTGVDGELFF
. TRBJ1-2 TRBV5-1 once 14 TGCGCCAGCAGCCGTGGAGGGCAGGGTGAAGGCTACACCTTC CASSRGGQGEGYTF
. TRBJ2-6 TRBV7-2 . 13 TGTGCCAGCAGCTTCAAGGGGGCCAACGTCCTGACTTTC CASSFKGANVLTF
. TRBJ2-1 TRBV5-1 . 15 TGCGCCAGCAGCTTCCGGACTTCCGAGGGAAATGAGCAGTTCTTC CASSFRTSEGNEQFF
. TRBJ2-1 TRBV6-5 . 15 TGTGCCAGCAGACGGGACATAGGCTCCTACAATGAGCAGTTCTTC CASRRDIGSYNEQFF
TRBD1 TRBJ1-2 TRBV5-1 . 15 TGCGCCAGCAGCTTGGTTGCAGGGGGCGGCTATGGCTACACCTTC CASSLVAGGGYGYTF
TRBD1 TRBJ2-5 TRBV25-1 . 13 TGTGCCAGCAGAGCCACAGGGGTAGAGACCCAGTACTTC CASRATGVETQYF
TRBD2 TRBJ2-5 TRBV4-1 . 15 TGCGCCAGCAGCCAAGATTCCAGCGGGATTGAGACCCAGTACTTC CASSQDSSGIETQYF
. TRBJ1-5 TRBV4-3 . 16 TGCGCCAGCAGCCAAGGGACCGGGACGGGAAATCAGCCCCAGCATTTT CASSQGTGTGNQPQHF
. TRBJ2-4 TRBV5-6 once 17 TGTGCCAGCAGCTTGATGCAGGGAACTTTAGCCAAAAACATTCAGTACTTC CASSLMQGTLAKNIQYF
. TRBJ1-5 TRBV30 . 13 TGTGCCTGGAGCAAGGGACCCGGAGAGCCCCAGCATTTT CAWSKGPGEPQHF
TRBD1 TRBJ1-2 TRBV5-6 . 13 TGTGCCAGCAGCTTACAGGGGTTGTATGGCTACACCTTC CASSLQGLYGYTF
TRBD1 TRBJ1-3 TRBV5-1 . 18 TGCGCCAGCAGCCCGGGACAGACATCCCCGTACTCTGGAAACACCATATATTTT CASSPGQTSPYSGNTIYF
. TRBJ1-5 TRBV2 . 14 TGTGCCAGCAACGTGTTACCGAGCAATCAGCCCCAGCATTTT CASNVLPSNQPQHF
. TRBJ1-3 TRBV6-5 . 15 TGTGCCAGCGGGCATCTGGCAGGGCGAGGAAACACCATATATTTT CASGHLAGRGNTIYF
TRBD2 TRBJ2-5 TRBV5-4 . 15 TGTGCCAGCAGTAATAGCGGGAGGGCCTGGGAGACCCAGTACTTC CASSNSGRAWETQYF
. TRBJ2-7 TRBV10-3 . 12 TGTGCCATCAGGGGCACCTCCTACGAGCAGTACTTC CAIRGTSYEQYF
. TRBJ2-7 TRBV7-2 . 14 TGTGCCAGCGCGCCGGGGACTCAATCCTACGAGCAGTACTTC CASAPGTQSYEQYF
. TRBJ1-5 TRBV10-1 . 13 TGCGCCAGCAGTGAGTCGGGGGCCCAGCCCCAGCATTTT CASSESGAQPQHF
. TRBJ2-1 TRBV29-1 . 14 TGCAGCGAATTGAAGGGGGGCGTCTACAATGAGCAGTTCTTC CSELKGGVYNEQFF
. TRBJ2-7 TRBV18 . 12 TGTGCCAGCTCAAACGGCGTCTACGAGCAGTACTTC CASSNGVYEQYF
TRBD1 TRBJ1-5 TRBV6-1 . 16 TGTGCCAGCAGTGAACAGACAGGGGGTGGCAATCAGCCCCAGCATTTT CASSEQTGGGNQPQHF
. TRBJ1-2 TRBV6-5 . 11 TGTGCCAGCAGGCGGGACGGCGGCTACACCTTC CASRRDGGYTF
. TRBJ2-7 TRBV5-5 . 13 TGTGCCAGCAGCTTCTCGGGTTCCTACGAGCAGTACTTC CASSFSGSYEQYF
. TRBJ1-1 TRBV19 . 13 TGTGCCACCGTTGAGGGGATGAACACTGAAGCTTTCTTT CATVEGMNTEAFF
TRBD1 TRBJ1-1 TRBV7-9 . 15 TGTGCCAGCAGCTTCACCGGGACAGGGACCACTGAAGCTTTCTTT CASSFTGTGTTEAFF
TRBD1 TRBJ1-2 TRBV11-2 . 16 TGTGCCAGCAGCTTAGATCGGGCAGGGGGTAGGGATGGCTACACCTTC CASSLDRAGGRDGYTF
. TRBJ1-5 TRBV10-3 . 12 TGTGCCATCAGCCCCGACCTTCTGGCCCAGCATTTT CAISPDLLAQHF
. TRBJ1-4 TRBV2 . 16 TGTGCCAGCGTTGCACACACAGGGTCCACTAATGAAAAACTGTTTTTT CASVAHTGSTNEKLFF
TRBD2 TRBJ2-3 TRBV4-2 . 18 TGTGCCAGCAGCCAAGATATGCTAGCGGGAGCAGGCACAGATACGCAGTATTTT CASSQDMLAGAGTDTQYF
. TRBJ1-1 TRBV11-2 once 16 TGTGCCAGCAGCCTAAGCCCCGGGACATTGAACACTGAAGCTTTCTTT CASSLSPGTLNTEAFF
. TRBJ2-7 TRBV7-6 . 14 TGTGCCAGCAGCGTAGGGACTCCTTCCTACGAGCAGTACTTC CASSVGTPSYEQYF
TRBD1 TRBJ1-5 TRBV5-6 . 15 TGTGCCAGCAGCTCGACAGGGAATAGCAATCAGCCCCAGCATTTT CASSSTGNSNQPQHF
. TRBJ1-5 TRBV9 . 16 TGTGCCAGCAGCGTAGACGGGGGATATAGCAATCAGCCCCAGCATTTT CASSVDGGYSNQPQHF
. TRBJ2-7 TRBV5-1 . 13 TGCGCCAGCAGCTTGGAGGGCAGCTACGAGCAGTACTTC CASSLEGSYEQYF
TRBD1 TRBJ1-3 TRBV9 . 16 TGTGCCAGCAGCGTAGGACAGGGGAACTCTGGAAACACCATATATTTT CASSVGQGNSGNTIYF
. TRBJ1-1 TRBV18 once 16 TGTGCCAGCTCACCACAGAGAGAGGTGATCGGCACTGAAGCTTTCTTT CASSPQREVIGTEAFF
TRBD1 TRBJ2-7 TRBV7-9 . 15 TGTGCCAGCAGCCCCGGACAGGGGAAGGCCTACGAGCAGTACTTC CASSPGQGKAYEQYF
. TRBJ2-5 TRBV7-7 . 13 TGTGCTAGCAGCTCCCCAGGAGCAGAGACCCAGTACTTC CASSSPGAETQYF
. TRBJ1-5 TRBV30 . 13 TGTGCCTGGAGTGGACAGGCCTATCAGCCCCAGCATTTT CAWSGQAYQPQHF
TRBD1 TRBJ1-5 TRBV19 . 16 TGTGCCAGTAGTATTACCGGGACAGAGTCCAATCAGCCCCAGCATTTT CASSITGTESNQPQHF
. TRBJ2-1 TRBV6-5 once 14 TGTGCCAGCAGTTCCCGGGGTTCCTACAATGAGCAGTTCTTC CASSSRGSYNEQFF
. TRBJ1-1 TRBV6-5 . 13 TGTGCCAGCAGTTACCTTTTTAACACTGAAGCTTTCTTT CASSYLFNTEAFF
TRBD1 TRBJ1-1 TRBV2 . 16 TGTGCCAGCAGGGGGACAGGGAGGGGAAGGAACACTGAAGCTTTCTTT CASRGTGRGRNTEAFF
. TRBJ2-3 TRBV2 . 13 TGTGCCAGCACTGCGTCCCTGGGGGGTACGCAGTATTTT CASTASLGGTQYF
TRBD2 TRBJ2-2 TRBV18 . 17 TGTGCCAGCTCACCTGGGCTAGCGGGACTTGAGACCGGGGAGCTGTTTTTT CASSPGLAGLETGELFF
TRBD1 TRBJ1-1 TRBV28 . 17 TGTGCCAGCAGTTTATGGAGGACAGGGGGCCGGAACACTGAAGCTTTCTTT CASSLWRTGGRNTEAFF
. TRBJ1-1 TRBV7-2 . 11 TGTGCCAGCAGCAGTCGGTTGGCGGCTTTCTTT CASSSRLAAFF
TRBD2 TRBJ2-3 TRBV9 . 17 TGTGCCAGCAGCGTAAATGGTGGCGGGAGTAACACAGATACGCAGTATTTT CASSVNGGGSNTDTQYF